This entry lists 18 T cell receptor beta chains sequenced from one sample in a study of blood T cell repertoires in COVID-19. Method: immunoSEQ multiplex PCR; TCRdb's copy keeps in-frame clones and lacks some. Found here are tens of thousands of clones, approximately 86% of them singletons; the top ten hold about 8.5%. The sequenced material came from peripheral blood. These receptors all come from a man older than 75 with active or convalescent COVID-19.

This chain joins TRBV28 and TRBJ1-5, with 7 bases aligning to TRBD1. The CDR3 consists of 14 residues. With V trimmed by 5 bases and J by 7 bases, 8 bases remained unmatched. CDR1 and CDR2 from the germline V gene are MDHEN and SYDVKM. CDR3 sequence: CASSTDRVRQPQHF. Here the CDR3 DNA reads TGTGCCAGCAGTACCGACAGGGTTCGGCAGCCCCAGCATTTT.

The rearrangement uses TRBV3-1 (or the pseudogene TRBV3-2) and TRBJ1-1; weak D call: TRBD1 (6 bases). V lost 4 bases and J 5 bases, leaving 14 bases between the germline ends. This CDR3 spans 14 amino acids. The germline CDR1 and CDR2 sequences are LGHDT and YNNKEL (reference sequence). Written as DNA, the CDR3 is TGTGCCAGCAGCCCGCGGGGGGCTTTGACTGAAGCTTTCTTT. The encoded protein is CASSPRGALTEAFF.

This clone appeared once. This chain connects TRBV3-1 (or the pseudogene TRBV3-2) to TRBJ1-4; D call uncertain. V dropped 2 bases and J dropped 7 bases, with 11 bases sitting between them. CDR1 LGHDT and CDR2 YNNKEL come from the germline V gene (reference sequence). This CDR3 has 14 residues. The CDR3 DNA sequence: TGTGCCAGCAGCCAAAGCAGGCTTGGTGAAAAACTGTTTTTT. It yields the protein CASSQSRLGEKLFF.

V usage is TRBV5-1 and J usage is TRBJ1-6, with D hard to call. V was trimmed by 6 bases and J by 5 bases, leaving 15 bases between them. The germline V gene encodes CDR1 SGHRS and CDR2 YFSETQ. The CDR3 has 15 amino acids. The CDR3, as DNA: TGCGCCAGCACCCCCCGGAGGGTAAATAATTCACCCCTCCACTTT. It specifies CASTPRRVNNSPLHF.

V usage is TRBV2 and J usage is TRBJ1-5, with D maybe TRBD1 (5 bases). Deletions cut 6 bases from V and 7 bases from J, with 13 bases between. CDR3 length: 13 residues. Germline V gene sequence: CDR1 SNHLY, CDR2 FYNNEI. The CDR3 coding sequence is TGTGCCAGCAGCGCAGGGTTGGGGCAGCCCCAGCATTTT. This encodes CASSAGLGQPQHF.

The chain recombines TRBV3-1 (or the pseudogene TRBV3-2) with TRBJ2-3; 10 bases align to TRBD2. The germline gives CDR1 LGHDT, CDR2 YNNKEL (reference sequence). CDR3 length: 16 residues. V lost 5 bases and J lost 1; bases outside the gene matches: 6. CDR3 in DNA: TGTGCCAGCAGCAATACCGGGACTAGCGGCACAGATACGCAGTATTTT. Translating it yields CASSNTGTSGTDTQYF.

The chain is built from TRBV7-9 and TRBJ1-1; D unresolved. This CDR3 comprises 13 residues. The germline V gene encodes CDR1 SEHNR and CDR2 FQNEAQ (reference sequence). V was pared by 5 bases and J by 1 base, with 8 bases between. In DNA form, the CDR3 reads TGTGCCAGCAGCCTAGAGCGGAACACTGAAGCTTTCTTT. This gives the protein CASSLERNTEAFF. Complete variable domain (other parts from reference TRBV7-9 and TRBJ1-1): DTGVSQNPRHKITKRGQNVTFRCDPISEHNRLYWYRQTLGQGPEFLTYFQNEAQLEKSRLLSDRFSAERPKGSFSTLEIQRTEQGDSAMYLCASSLERNTEAFFGQGTRLTVV.

This sequence joins TRBV30 and TRBJ2-3; 8 bases agree with TRBD2. This CDR3 contains 14 residues. CDR1 and CDR2 from the germline V gene are GTSNPN and SVGIG (reference sequence). J was trimmed by 2 bases and V by 3 bases; bases with no gene match: 4. This chain's CDR3 is CAWSLSGNTDTQYF. The CDR3 DNA is TGTGCCTGGAGCCTTAGCGGGAACACAGATACGCAGTATTTT.

The V and J genes are TRBV11-2 and TRBJ2-1; 8 nucleotides line up with TRBD1. V shed 1 base and J 5 bases; nucleotides not matched to a gene: 4. The CDR3 is 15 residues long. From germline, CDR1 is SGHAT and CDR2 FQNNGV. CDR3 protein: CASSLGTGMDNEQFF. The CDR3 DNA sequence: TGTGCCAGCAGCTTAGGGACAGGGATGGACAATGAGCAGTTCTTC.

The V gene is TRBV2, the J gene TRBJ2-7, with D maybe TRBD1 (6 bases). In germline, CDR1 is SNHLY, CDR2 FYNNEI. Between the trimmed V and J ends, which lost 5 bases and 5 bases, there was a span of 16 bases. The length of the CDR3 is 14 residues. CDR3 coding DNA: TGTGCCAGCAGTACCCCTACAGGGCCCCACGAGCAGTACGTC. This encodes CASSTPTGPHEQYV.

The rearrangement joins TRBV7-9 to TRBJ1-2, with TRBD1 matching over 7 bases. This CDR3 has 15 amino acids. The junction had 6 bases not matched to a gene; V was cut back by 5 bases and J by 0 bases. Per germline, CDR1 SEHNR and CDR2 FQNEAQ (reference sequence). CDR3 sequence: CASSAWTGANYGYTF. The DNA for the CDR3 is TGTGCCAGCAGCGCCTGGACAGGAGCTAACTATGGCTACACCTTC.

The chain recombines TRBV24-1 with TRBJ1-3; no definite D call. There are 13 residues in the CDR3. Germline V gene sequence: CDR1 KGHDR, CDR2 SFDVKD. V lost 11 bases and J lost 3, with 13 bases in between. The CDR3 nucleotides read TGTGCCAGCGAAGGGAGAGGTGGAAACACCATATATTTT. Residues: CASEGRGGNTIYF.

This chain joins TRBV7-2 and TRBJ2-2; TRBD1 might be the D (5 bases). The ends were cut back, 2 bases at V and 3 bases at J, with 10 bases in the middle. CDR1 is SGHTA, CDR2 FQGNSA, per germline. The CDR3 sequence is 15 residues long. The CDR3 here is CASSLRQFYTGELFF. For the CDR3, the DNA is TGTGCCAGCAGCTTAAGACAGTTTTACACCGGGGAGCTGTTTTTT.

This clone has a handful of counts. The chain recombines TRBV12-3 or TRBV12-4 with TRBJ1-2; 9 bases fit TRBD1. CDR3 length: 12 amino acids. V was pared by 6 bases and J by 5 bases, with 1 base of the junction left unmatched. The CDR3 DNA reads as TGTGCCAGCAGCGGGACAGGGTATGGCTACACCTTC. Amino acid sequence: CASSGTGYGYTF.

V usage is TRBV7-3 and J usage is TRBJ2-1, with D possibly being TRBD1 (6 bases). Between the trimmed V and J ends, which lost 2 bases and 0 bases, there was a span of 14 bases. Germline CDR1 reads SGHTA; CDR2 reads FQGTGA. The CDR3 is made up of 17 amino acids. The CDR3 coding sequence is TGTGCCAGCAGCTTATCTCGCGGCAGGGGCTCCTACAATGAGCAGTTCTTC. Residues: CASSLSRGRGSYNEQFF.

This chain links TRBV7-2 with TRBJ2-1, with a weak D call TRBD1 (6 bases). Germline V lookup: CDR1 SGHTA, CDR2 FQGNSA. V lost 3 bases and J 6 bases, leaving 6 bases between the germline ends. The CDR3 loop spans 12 amino acids. Here the CDR3 DNA reads TGTGCCAGCAGCTTGGGGGCCAATGAGCAGTTCTTC. Protein product: CASSLGANEQFF.

This clone showed up just once. The gene calls are TRBV5-1 and TRBJ2-1; 8 nucleotides line up with TRBD2. In germline, CDR1 is SGHRS, CDR2 YFSETQ. V lost 4 bases to trimming and J lost 7 bases; unmatched junction nucleotides: 1. This CDR3 has 12 amino acids. CDR3 sequence (DNA): TGCGCCAGCAGCCCGGGAGGGAATGAGCAGTTCTTC. As protein: CASSPGGNEQFF.

V and J are TRBV6-6 and TRBJ1-4; a weak D match, TRBD1 (5 bases). Trimming removed 8 bases from V and 2 bases from J, with 12 bases in between. Looked up from germline, CDR1 is MNHNY and CDR2 is SVGAGI (reference sequence). The CDR3 runs 14 residues. The CDR3 sequence: CASLDSGTNEKLFF. Here the CDR3 DNA reads TGTGCCAGCTTAGACTCAGGGACTAATGAAAAACTGTTTTTT.